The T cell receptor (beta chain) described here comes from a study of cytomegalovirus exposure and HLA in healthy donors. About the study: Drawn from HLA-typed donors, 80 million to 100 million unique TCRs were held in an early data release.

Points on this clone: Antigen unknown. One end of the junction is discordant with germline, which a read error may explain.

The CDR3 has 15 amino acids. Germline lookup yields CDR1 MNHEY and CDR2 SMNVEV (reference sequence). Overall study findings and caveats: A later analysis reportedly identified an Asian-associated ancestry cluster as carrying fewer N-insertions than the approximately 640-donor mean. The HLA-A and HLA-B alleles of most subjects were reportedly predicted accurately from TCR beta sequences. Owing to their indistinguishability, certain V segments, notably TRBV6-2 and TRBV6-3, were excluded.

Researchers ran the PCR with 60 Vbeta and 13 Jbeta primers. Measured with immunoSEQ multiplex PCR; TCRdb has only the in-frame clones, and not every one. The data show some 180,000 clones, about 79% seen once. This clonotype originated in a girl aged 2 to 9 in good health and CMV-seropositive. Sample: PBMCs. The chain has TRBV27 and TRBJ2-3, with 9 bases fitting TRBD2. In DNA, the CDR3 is TGTGCCAGCAATTTAGGCGGGAGGGCCGCAGATACGCAGTATTTT. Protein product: CASNLGGRAADTQYF.